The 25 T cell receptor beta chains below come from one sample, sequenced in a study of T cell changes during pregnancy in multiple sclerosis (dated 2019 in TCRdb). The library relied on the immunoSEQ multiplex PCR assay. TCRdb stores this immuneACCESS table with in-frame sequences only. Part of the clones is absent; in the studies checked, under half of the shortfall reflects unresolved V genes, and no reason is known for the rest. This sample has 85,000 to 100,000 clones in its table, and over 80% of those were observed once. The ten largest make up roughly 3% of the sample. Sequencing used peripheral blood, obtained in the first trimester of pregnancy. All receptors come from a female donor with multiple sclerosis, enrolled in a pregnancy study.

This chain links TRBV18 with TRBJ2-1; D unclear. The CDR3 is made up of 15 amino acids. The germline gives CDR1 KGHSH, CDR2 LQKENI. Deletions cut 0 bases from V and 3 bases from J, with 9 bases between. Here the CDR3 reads CASSPPRHIYNEQFF. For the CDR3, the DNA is TGTGCCAGCTCACCACCGCGACATATCTACAATGAGCAGTTCTTC.

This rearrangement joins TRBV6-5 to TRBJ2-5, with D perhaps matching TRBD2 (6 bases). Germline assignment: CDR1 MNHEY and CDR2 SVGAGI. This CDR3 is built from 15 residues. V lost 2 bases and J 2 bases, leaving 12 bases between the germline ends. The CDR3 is CASSYTGTLQETQYF. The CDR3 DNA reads TGTGCCAGCAGTTACACGGGGACTCTACAAGAGACCCAGTACTTC.

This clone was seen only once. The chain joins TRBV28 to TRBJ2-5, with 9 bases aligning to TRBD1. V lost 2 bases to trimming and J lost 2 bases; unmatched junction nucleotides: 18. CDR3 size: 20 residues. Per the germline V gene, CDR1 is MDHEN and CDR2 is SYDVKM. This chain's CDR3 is CASSLGSRDRGKAVQETQYF. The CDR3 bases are TGTGCCAGCAGTTTAGGTTCGAGAGACAGGGGGAAAGCGGTACAAGAGACCCAGTACTTC.

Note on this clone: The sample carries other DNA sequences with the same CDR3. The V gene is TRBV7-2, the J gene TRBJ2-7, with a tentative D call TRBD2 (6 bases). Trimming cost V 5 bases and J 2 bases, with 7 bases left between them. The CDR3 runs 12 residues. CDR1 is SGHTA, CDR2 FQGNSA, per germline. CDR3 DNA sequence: TGTGCCAGCAGCCGGACTACCTACGAGCAGTACTTC. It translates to CASSRTTYEQYF.

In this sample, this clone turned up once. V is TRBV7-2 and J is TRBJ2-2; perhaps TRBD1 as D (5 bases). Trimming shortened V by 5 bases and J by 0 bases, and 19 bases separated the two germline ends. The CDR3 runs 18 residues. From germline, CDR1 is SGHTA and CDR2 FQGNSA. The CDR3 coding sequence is TGTGCCAGCAGCCCCACAGGTCCTACCTACGCGAACACCGGGGAGCTGTTTTTT. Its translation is CASSPTGPTYANTGELFF.

In nucleotides, the CDR3 is TGTGCCAGCAGCGAGACCCCCCGGACAGGGGGTAATGAGCAGTTCTTC. Residues: CASSETPRTGGNEQFF. V usage is TRBV9 and J usage is TRBJ2-1, with 10 bases matching TRBD1. Per germline, CDR1 SGDLS and CDR2 YYNGEE. This CDR3 has 16 amino acids. J was trimmed by 7 bases and V by 3 bases; bases with no gene match: 10.

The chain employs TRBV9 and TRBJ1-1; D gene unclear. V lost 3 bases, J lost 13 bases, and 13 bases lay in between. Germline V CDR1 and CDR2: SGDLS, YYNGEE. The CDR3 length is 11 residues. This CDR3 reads CASSDTVAFFF. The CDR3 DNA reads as TGTGCCAGCAGCGATACGGTAGCCTTTTTCTTT.

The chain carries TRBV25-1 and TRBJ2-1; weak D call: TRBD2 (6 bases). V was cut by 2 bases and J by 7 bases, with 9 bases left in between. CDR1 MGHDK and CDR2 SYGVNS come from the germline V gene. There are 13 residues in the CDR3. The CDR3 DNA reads TGTGCCAGCAGTGAACGGGGACTTAATGAGCAGTTCTTC. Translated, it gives CASSERGLNEQFF.

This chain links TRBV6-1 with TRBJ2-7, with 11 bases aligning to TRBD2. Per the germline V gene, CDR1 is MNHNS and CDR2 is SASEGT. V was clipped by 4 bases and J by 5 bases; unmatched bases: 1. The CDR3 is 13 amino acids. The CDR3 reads CASSGLAGNEQYF. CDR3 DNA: TGTGCCAGCAGTGGACTAGCGGGAAACGAGCAGTACTTC.

CDR3 residues: CASSSLAFLGEQYF. DNA for the CDR3: TGTGCCAGCAGCTCATTAGCATTTCTCGGGGAGCAGTACTTC. The chain combines TRBV14 with TRBJ2-7, with no clear D. CDR1 and CDR2 from the germline V gene are SGHDN and FVKESK. CDR3 length: 14 amino acids. V was trimmed by 5 bases and J by 7 bases, leaving 18 bases between them.

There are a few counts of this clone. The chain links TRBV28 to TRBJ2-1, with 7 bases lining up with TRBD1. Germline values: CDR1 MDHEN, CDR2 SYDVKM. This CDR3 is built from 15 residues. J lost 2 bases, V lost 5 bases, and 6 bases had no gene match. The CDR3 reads CASSGTDRPYNEQFF. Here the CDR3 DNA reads TGTGCCAGCAGTGGGACAGATCGACCCTACAATGAGCAGTTCTTC.

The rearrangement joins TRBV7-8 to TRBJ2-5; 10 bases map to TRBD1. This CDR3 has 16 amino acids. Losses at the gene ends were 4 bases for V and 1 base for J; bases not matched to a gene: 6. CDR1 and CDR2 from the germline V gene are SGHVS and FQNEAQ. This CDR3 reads CASSWTGGLGQETQYF. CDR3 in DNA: TGTGCCAGCAGCTGGACAGGGGGTCTTGGCCAAGAGACCCAGTACTTC.

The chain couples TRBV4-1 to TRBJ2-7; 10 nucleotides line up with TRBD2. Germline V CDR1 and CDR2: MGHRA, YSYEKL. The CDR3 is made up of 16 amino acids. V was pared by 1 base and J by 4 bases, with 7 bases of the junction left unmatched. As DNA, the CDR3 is TGCGCCAGCAGCCAAGGTCTAGCGGGAGTAGGGTACGAGCAGTACTTC. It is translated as CASSQGLAGVGYEQYF.

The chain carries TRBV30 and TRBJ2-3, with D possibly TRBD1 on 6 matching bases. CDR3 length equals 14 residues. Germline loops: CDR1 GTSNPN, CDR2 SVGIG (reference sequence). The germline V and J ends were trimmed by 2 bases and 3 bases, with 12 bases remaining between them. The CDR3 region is CAWSMDRSTDTQYF. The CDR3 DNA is TGTGCCTGGAGTATGGACAGATCAACAGATACGCAGTATTTT. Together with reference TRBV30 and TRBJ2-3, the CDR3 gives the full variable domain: SQTIHQWPATLVQPVGSPLSLECTVEGTSNPNLYWYRQAAGRGLQLLFYSVGIGQISSEVPQNLSASRPQDRQFILSSKKLLLSDSGFYLCAWSMDRSTDTQYFGPGTRLTVL.

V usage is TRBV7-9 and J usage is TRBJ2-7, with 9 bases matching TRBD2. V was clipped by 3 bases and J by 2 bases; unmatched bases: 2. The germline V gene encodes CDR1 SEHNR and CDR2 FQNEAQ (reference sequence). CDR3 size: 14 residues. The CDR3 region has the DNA TGTGCCAGCAGCTTTGCGGGGGGGACCTACGAGCAGTACTTC. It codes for CASSFAGGTYEQYF.

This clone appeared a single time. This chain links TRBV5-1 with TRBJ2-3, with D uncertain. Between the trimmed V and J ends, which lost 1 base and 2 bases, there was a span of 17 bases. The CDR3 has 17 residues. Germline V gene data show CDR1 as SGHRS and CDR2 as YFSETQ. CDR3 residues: CASSLTVAVSFTDTQYF. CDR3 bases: TGCGCCAGCAGCTTGACGGTGGCGGTGTCTTTCACAGATACGCAGTATTTT.

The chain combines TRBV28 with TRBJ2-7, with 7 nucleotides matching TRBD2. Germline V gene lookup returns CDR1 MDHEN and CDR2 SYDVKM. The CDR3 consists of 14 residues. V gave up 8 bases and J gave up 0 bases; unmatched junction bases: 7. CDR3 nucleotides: TGTGCCAGCTGGGGGGGACTCTCCTCCTACGAGCAGTACTTC. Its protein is CASWGGLSSYEQYF.

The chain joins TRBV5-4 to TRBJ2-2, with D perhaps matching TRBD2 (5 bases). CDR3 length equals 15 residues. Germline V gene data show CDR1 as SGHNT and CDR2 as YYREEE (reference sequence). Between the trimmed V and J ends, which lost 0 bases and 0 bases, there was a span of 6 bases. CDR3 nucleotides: TGTGCCAGCAGCTTGGCCGGGGCGAACACCGGGGAGCTGTTTTTT. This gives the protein CASSLAGANTGELFF.

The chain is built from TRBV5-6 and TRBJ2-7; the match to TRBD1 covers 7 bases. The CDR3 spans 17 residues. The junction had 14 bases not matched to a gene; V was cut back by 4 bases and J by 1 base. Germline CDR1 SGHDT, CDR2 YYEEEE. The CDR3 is CASSLQGVPGRSYEQYF. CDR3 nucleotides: TGTGCCAGCAGCCTTCAGGGGGTTCCGGGGCGATCCTACGAGCAGTACTTC.

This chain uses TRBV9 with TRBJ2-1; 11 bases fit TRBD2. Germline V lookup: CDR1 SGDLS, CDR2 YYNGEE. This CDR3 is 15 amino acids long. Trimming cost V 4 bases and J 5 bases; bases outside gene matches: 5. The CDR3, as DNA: TGTGCCAGCAGCATCGGGACTAGCGGCAACAATGAGCAGTTCTTC. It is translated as CASSIGTSGNNEQFF.

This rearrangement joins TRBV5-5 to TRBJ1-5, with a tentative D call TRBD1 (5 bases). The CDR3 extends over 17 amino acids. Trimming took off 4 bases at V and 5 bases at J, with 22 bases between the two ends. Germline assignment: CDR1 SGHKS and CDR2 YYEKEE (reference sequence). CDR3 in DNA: TGTGCCAGCAGCCTTGGGTGGTTAGGTAGGGGTGATCAGCCCCAGCATTTT. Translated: CASSLGWLGRGDQPQHF.

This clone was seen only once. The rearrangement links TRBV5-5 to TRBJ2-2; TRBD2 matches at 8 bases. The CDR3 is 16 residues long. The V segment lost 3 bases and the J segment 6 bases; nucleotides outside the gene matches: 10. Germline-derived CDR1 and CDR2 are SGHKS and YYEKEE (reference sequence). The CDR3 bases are TGTGCCAGCAGCTCCCCGACTGGACTAGCTCCCGGGGAGCTGTTTTTT. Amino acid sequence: CASSSPTGLAPGELFF.

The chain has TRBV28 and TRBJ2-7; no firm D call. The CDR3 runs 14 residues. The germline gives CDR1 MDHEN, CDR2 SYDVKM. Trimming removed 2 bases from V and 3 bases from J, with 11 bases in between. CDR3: CASSLSLTSYEQYF. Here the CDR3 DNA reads TGTGCCAGCAGTTTAAGTCTTACAAGCTACGAGCAGTACTTC.

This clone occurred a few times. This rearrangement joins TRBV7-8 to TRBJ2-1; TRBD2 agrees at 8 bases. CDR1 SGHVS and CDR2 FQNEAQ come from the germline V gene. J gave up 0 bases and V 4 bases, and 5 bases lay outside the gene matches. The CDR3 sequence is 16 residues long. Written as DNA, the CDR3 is TGTGCCAGCAGCTCCTTTAGCGGGATCTCCTACAATGAGCAGTTCTTC. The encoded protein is CASSSFSGISYNEQFF.

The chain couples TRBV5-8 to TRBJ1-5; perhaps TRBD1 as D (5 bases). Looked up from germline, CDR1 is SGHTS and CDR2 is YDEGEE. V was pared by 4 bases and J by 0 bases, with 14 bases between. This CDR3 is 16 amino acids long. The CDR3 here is CASSRIDRHSNQPQHF. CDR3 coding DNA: TGTGCCAGCAGCCGAATTGACAGACATAGCAATCAGCCCCAGCATTTT.